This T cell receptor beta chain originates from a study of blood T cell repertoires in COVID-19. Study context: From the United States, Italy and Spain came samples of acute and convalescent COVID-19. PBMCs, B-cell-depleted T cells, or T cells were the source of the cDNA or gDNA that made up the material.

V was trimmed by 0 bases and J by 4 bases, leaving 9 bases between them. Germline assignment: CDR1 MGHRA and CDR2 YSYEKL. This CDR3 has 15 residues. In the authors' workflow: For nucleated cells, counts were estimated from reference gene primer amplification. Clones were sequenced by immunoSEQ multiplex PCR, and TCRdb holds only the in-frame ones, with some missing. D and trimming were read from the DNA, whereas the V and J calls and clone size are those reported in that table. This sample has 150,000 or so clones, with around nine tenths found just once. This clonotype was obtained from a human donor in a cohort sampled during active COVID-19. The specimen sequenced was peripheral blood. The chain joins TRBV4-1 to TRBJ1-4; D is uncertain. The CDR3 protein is CASSQEKGLNEKLFF. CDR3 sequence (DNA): TGCGCCAGCAGCCAAGAAAAAGGACTTAATGAAAAACTGTTTTTT.